This T cell receptor (beta chain) came from a study of cytomegalovirus exposure and HLA in healthy donors. No record exists of this donor's CMV serostatus. Findings of the study overall: According to a later analysis, donors in an Asian-associated ancestry cluster reportedly had fewer N-insertions than the approximately 670-donor mean. Common viral pathogens were later found to be apparently linked to several of the most significant clusters.

PCR involved 60 Vbeta and 13 Jbeta primers. In the source study's methods: A later analysis counted some 87 million unique TCR beta chains, around 11 million shared. This table comes from immunoSEQ multiplex PCR, and its TCRdb copy is limited to in-frame clones, with some not included. From that table come the V and J calls and clone size; the DNA was used to work out D and trimming. The sample holds about 160,000 clones; 70% to 80% are singletons and the top ten take under 4%. As regards this clone: Antigen: not known. Other DNA sequences in the same sample also yield this CDR3.

The sample comprised PBMCs. This clonotype was sampled from a human donor in good health.

The CDR3 nucleotides are TGTGCCAGCAGCCCGGGACAGGGCTCCTACGAGCAGTACTTC. It specifies CASSPGQGSYEQYF. This chain connects TRBV5-6 to TRBJ2-7, with TRBD1 matching 9 bases. The CDR3 is 14 amino acids. Trimming cost V 4 bases and J 0 bases; bases outside gene matches: 2. Germline lookup yields CDR1 SGHDT and CDR2 YYEEEE.